This T cell receptor (beta chain) was captured by sequencing in a study of T cell clones after liver transplantation (dated by TCRdb to between 2018 and 2020). With regard to the full study: The samples were obtained from ITN030ST, a randomized trial that attempted immunosuppression withdrawal within 2 years after liver transplantation. After a pre-transplant mixed lymphocyte reaction, TCRbeta sequencing was used to pinpoint donor-reactive T cell clones, which were subsequently tracked in post-transplant blood. Third party-reactive TCRbeta sequences were also identified from pre-transplant MLRs to serve as an antigen-independent comparator for donor-reactive sequences. Of the eight recipients, three were HCV-positive, while the remaining recipients had been transplanted for non-autoimmune, non-viral indications. Until randomization at 12-24 months post-transplant, subjects were given standard immunosuppression, with no induction therapy. Tolerance meant complete immunosuppression withdrawal for at least one year without liver enzymes rising beyond twice the upper limit of normal. Blood samples were taken pre-transplant, pre-randomization before withdrawal, and post-randomization after full withdrawal or failed withdrawal. A cohort of 8 liver transplant recipients was studied, of whom 3 were classified as tolerant and 5 as non-tolerant.

A word on this clone: Its antigen target is currently unknown. The sample holds no much larger clone one base away, and base qualities are not on file.

Using immunoSEQ, frozen genomic DNA was subjected to high-throughput TCRbeta CDR3 sequencing, a process that included PCR amplification, mapping, bias correction and internal controls. The paper's processing steps were these. Productive rearrangements were retained, and unique TCRbeta sequences were defined by the CDR3 nucleotide sequence together with the V and J gene. A sequence counted as donor-reactive only if the sequence showed at least 5-fold expansion in CFSE-low cells compared with unstimulated pre-transplant cells and had a frequency of at least 0.01%. Per-subject minimum frequency thresholds, based on the lowest-template unstimulated sample, ensured at least 90% detection power. Repertoire turnover was measured by Jensen-Shannon divergence between the top 1000 TCRbeta sequences post- and pre-transplant. Changes in detection of donor-reactive sequences were tested with two-sided Fisher's exact tests. The table comes from immuneACCESS by way of TCRdb, which keeps in-frame sequences with V and J called. Part of the clones is missing from these tables; in studies checked, under half for an unresolved V gene and the rest for unknown reasons. The V and J calls and clone size are taken from that table; D and trimming were inferred from the DNA. The sample table shows 68,000 or so clones, and around 92% are seen once. Of the sample, over 0.9% falls within the top ten clones.

Thawed unstimulated PBMCs were stained for CD3, CD4 and CD8 and FACS-sorted into CD3+CD4+ and CD3+CD8+ populations. Randomization to immunosuppression withdrawal applied to every one of the 8 studied subjects. The Qiagen DNeasy Blood and Tissue Kit was used to isolate genomic DNA. For CDR1 and CDR2, the germline V gene (reference sequence) lists LNHNV and YYDKDF. The CDR3 measures 14 amino acids from cysteine to phenylalanine. Of all the DNA, just the CDR3 is kept, 42 bases in frame from base 1. V drops 0 bases and J drops 6 bases, leaving 9 bases in between. What the research found in general, with its limitations: Circulating donor-reactive CD4 TCRbeta sequences fell significantly post-transplant in most of the 8 subjects, irrespective of tolerance or HCV status. The conclusions were considered preliminary, being limited by small, heterogeneous patient numbers and non-standardized post-transplant time points. The decline in donor-reactive sequences exceeded the decline in third party-reactive sequences, suggesting partial antigen-specific deletion that was unrelated to withdrawal success. Since no allograft tissue specimens were available, donor-reactive T cells may have migrated into the graft instead of being deleted. When repertoire turnover was accounted for, significantly reduced detection of donor-reactive sequences was found in 7 of 8 subjects for CD4 and in 8 of 8 subjects for CD8. In two subjects, low numbers of available donor cells limited the measurable donor-reactive repertoire.

Specimen: CD4+ T cells from blood, collected less than 28 months after liver transplant. The TCR was taken from a human patient who received a liver transplant. After a transplant, not all T cells may be the patient's own; some may come from the graft donor. The V and J genes are TRBV15 and TRBJ2-1; the D gene cannot be named for sure. The CDR3 loop reads CATSRDAVFNEQFF. The DNA sequence follows: TGTGCCACCAGCAGAGATGCAGTATTCAATGAGCAGTTCTTC. Joined to the reference TRBV15 and TRBJ2-1 proteins, this CDR3 gives the full variable domain: DAMVIQNPRYQVTQFGKPVTLSCSQTLNHNVMYWYQQKSSQAPKLLFHYYDKDFNNEADTPDNFQSRRPNTSFCFLDIRSPGLGDTAMYLCATSRDAVFNEQFFGPGTRLTVL.